These 31 T cell receptor beta chains share one sample of origin, sequenced in a study of cytomegalovirus exposure and HLA in healthy donors. The PCR was carried out with 60 Vbeta primers and 13 Jbeta primers. This table comes from immunoSEQ multiplex PCR, and its TCRdb copy is limited to in-frame clones, with some not included. The sample includes over 150,000 clones, less than 80% of them seen just once. The sample taken for sequencing was PBMCs. These receptors all stem from a middle-aged man in good health and CMV-seronegative.

This clone was recorded only once. The rearrangement uses TRBV15 and TRBJ2-4; 9 bases agree with TRBD2. This CDR3 comprises 14 residues. Trimming removed 5 bases from V and 8 bases from J; junction bases left unmatched: 7. CDR1 is LNHNV, CDR2 YYDKDF, per germline (reference sequence). CDR3 region: CATSPGLAVDIQYF. The CDR3 bases are TGTGCCACCAGCCCGGGACTAGCTGTCGACATTCAGTACTTC.

The chain links TRBV28 to TRBJ2-6; D possibly corresponds to TRBD2 (5 bases). The length of the CDR3 is 19 residues. Between the trimmed V and J ends, which lost 3 bases and 0 bases, there was a span of 18 bases. The germline CDR1 and CDR2 sequences are MDHEN and SYDVKM. The CDR3 DNA is TGTGCCAGCAGTTTCCGGGAAGCCGGGCCCCCCTCTGGGGCCAACGTCCTGACTTTC. It codes for CASSFREAGPPSGANVLTF.

The chain employs TRBV11-2 and TRBJ2-1, with 9 bases aligning to TRBD2. This CDR3 has 14 amino acids. V was pared by 5 bases and J by 9 bases, with 8 bases of the junction left unmatched. Germline-derived CDR1 and CDR2 are SGHAT and FQNNGV. DNA for the CDR3: TGTGCCAGCAGCGCGTCGGGAGCGGGGGGTGAGCAGTTCTTC. Translated: CASSASGAGGEQFF.

The chain is built from TRBV19 and TRBJ2-1, with 11 bases identical to TRBD2. The CDR3 extends over 20 amino acids. Germline CDR1 and CDR2: LNHDA and SQIVND (reference sequence). Losses at the gene ends were 2 bases for V and 8 bases for J; bases not matched to a gene: 20. The DNA for the CDR3 is TGTGCCAGTAGTATAAACGAGATGATTAGCGGGAGGGCTTCTCCCCATGAGCAGTTCTTC. Translation gives CASSINEMISGRASPHEQFF.

The rearrangement uses TRBV14 and TRBJ1-1, with a possible D match to TRBD1 (5 bases). The CDR3 is made up of 14 amino acids. In germline, CDR1 is SGHDN, CDR2 FVKESK. The V end lost 1 base, the J end lost 6 bases, and 12 bases lay between the germline ends. CDR3 DNA sequence: TGTGCCAGCAGCCAAGTTTCAGGGCTAGCTGAAGCTTTCTTT. It encodes CASSQVSGLAEAFF.

This clone turned up a few times. The V call is TRBV28, the J call TRBJ1-1; 7 nucleotides match TRBD1. This CDR3 contains 16 residues. Trimming removed 3 bases from V and 0 bases from J; junction bases left unmatched: 7. From germline, CDR1 is MDHEN and CDR2 SYDVKM. CDR3 DNA: TGTGCCAGCAGTTTTCCAAGACAGGGTATGAACACTGAAGCTTTCTTT. The encoded protein is CASSFPRQGMNTEAFF.

V is TRBV6-5 and J is TRBJ1-5; 8 bases line up with TRBD1. Germline V lookup: CDR1 MNHEY, CDR2 SVGAGI. V lost 6 bases and J lost 7; bases outside the gene matches: 8. The CDR3 contains 14 residues. The CDR3 DNA sequence: TGTGCCAGCAGACCGGCAGGGGGCGGACAGCCCCAGCATTTT. Its protein is CASRPAGGGQPQHF.

This chain joins TRBV30 and TRBJ2-1, with TRBD1 as a possible D gene (5 bases). CDR3 length: 15 residues. V was clipped by 4 bases and J by 6 bases, with 19 bases between them. Germline V gene sequence: CDR1 GTSNPN, CDR2 SVGIG (reference sequence). CDR3 sequence (DNA): TGTGCCTGGAAGTCTTCAGGGATGGTTGGCAATGAGCAGTTCTTC. The encoded protein is CAWKSSGMVGNEQFF.

Note on this clone: An end of the junction does not agree with germline; a read error may underlie this. The chain carries TRBV7-9 and TRBJ2-1; D possibly matches TRBD1 or TRBD2 (7 bases each). CDR1 is SEHNR, CDR2 FQNEAQ, per germline (reference sequence). The CDR3 is 13 amino acids. The CDR3 reads CSSRGGLVHEQFF. CDR3 DNA: TGTTCCAGCAGGGGGGGGCTAGTCCATGAGCAGTTCTTC.

This clone has more than one count but fewer than ten. The chain is built from TRBV4-3 and TRBJ2-3, with no clear D. The V end lost 1 base, the J end lost 6 bases, and 14 bases lay between the germline ends. Germline V gene data show CDR1 as LGHNA and CDR2 as YSLEER. The CDR3 length is 15 residues. This CDR3 is CASSQGWNPGDTQYF. The CDR3 DNA is TGCGCCAGCAGCCAAGGGTGGAACCCCGGGGATACGCAGTATTTT.

The rearrangement joins TRBV7-9 to TRBJ2-2; no definite D call. The V end was cut by 0 bases, the J end by 7 bases, with 12 bases between. The CDR3 has 15 amino acids. The germline V gene encodes CDR1 SEHNR and CDR2 FQNEAQ (reference sequence). In nucleotides, the CDR3 is TGTGCCAGCAGCTTAGCCGCGAATAATTACGGGGAGCTGTTTTTT. Its protein product is CASSLAANNYGELFF.

The chain carries TRBV14 and TRBJ2-5, with TRBD2 matching over 10 bases. The CDR3 sequence is 15 residues long. The ends lost 6 bases at V and 3 bases at J; junction bases unmatched: 7. CDR1 and CDR2 (germline): SGHDN, FVKESK. CDR3 in amino acids: CASRESGRAEETQYF. The CDR3 DNA is TGTGCCAGCAGAGAGAGCGGGAGGGCCGAAGAGACCCAGTACTTC. Filled out from reference TRBV14 and TRBJ2-5, the complete variable domain reads EAGVTQFPSHSVIEKGQTVTLRCDPISGHDNLYWYRRVMGKEIKFLLHFVKESKQDESGMPNNRFLAERTGGTYSTLKVQPAELEDSGVYFCASRESGRAEETQYFGPGTRLLVL.

This clone was seen only a few times. The V call is TRBV2, the J call TRBJ2-4, with a weak D call TRBD1 (6 bases). The germline CDR1 and CDR2 sequences are SNHLY and FYNNEI. V was clipped by 5 bases and J by 0 bases, with 11 bases between them. The CDR3 has 15 amino acids. CDR3 DNA sequence: TGTGCCAGCAGTAGGGACAAATTAGCCAAAAACATTCAGTACTTC. Protein sequence: CASSRDKLAKNIQYF.

V usage is TRBV7-2 and J usage is TRBJ2-7; 9 nucleotides agree with TRBD2. The trim removed 0 bases at V and 5 bases at J, leaving 11 bases unmatched. The germline CDR1 and CDR2 sequences are SGHTA and FQGNSA. This CDR3 is built from 17 residues. The CDR3 DNA is TGTGCCAGCAGCTTAGCGAAGGCGGGACTAGCCCCCAACGAGCAGTACTTC. This codes for CASSLAKAGLAPNEQYF.

V gene TRBV7-2 combines with J gene TRBJ2-1; TRBD2 aligns across 11 bases. Germline V gene sequence: CDR1 SGHTA, CDR2 FQGNSA. J gave up 5 bases and V 5 bases, and 5 bases lay outside the gene matches. The CDR3 extends over 15 amino acids. The CDR3 sequence: CASSPGLAGDNEQFF. For the CDR3, the DNA is TGTGCCAGCAGCCCAGGACTAGCGGGTGACAATGAGCAGTTCTTC.

This chain links TRBV7-4 with TRBJ2-7; TRBD2 matches 9 bases. The CDR3 is 16 residues long. Germline V CDR1 and CDR2: SGHVT, SQSDAQ. V shed 1 base, J shed 7 bases, and the junction held 11 bases outside the gene matches. DNA of the CDR3: TGTGCCAGCAGCTTAGTCCCCTTAGCGGGAGTCGCTGAGCAGTACTTC. Protein: CASSLVPLAGVAEQYF.

The chain recombines TRBV19 with TRBJ2-5; 7 bases map to TRBD1. Trimming cost V 5 bases and J 2 bases; bases outside gene matches: 8. The length of the CDR3 is 15 residues. Germline V gene lookup returns CDR1 LNHDA and CDR2 SQIVND (reference sequence). CDR3 nucleotides: TGTGCCAGTAGTCGGGGTAAGGGGGCACAAGAGACCCAGTACTTC. Its translation: CASSRGKGAQETQYF.

This clone appeared a single time. The chain carries TRBV5-6 and TRBJ2-5; tentatively, D is TRBD1 (6 bases). The germline V gene has CDR1 SGHDT and CDR2 YYEEEE. This CDR3 comprises 14 residues. Trimming removed 3 bases from V and 5 bases from J, with 14 bases in between. The CDR3 sequence: CASSSQGYLETQYF. CDR3 coding DNA: TGTGCCAGCAGCTCCCAGGGGTACTTGGAGACCCAGTACTTC.

The chain combines TRBV5-5 with TRBJ2-3; no reliable D call. The ends were cut back, 1 base at V and 1 base at J, with 4 bases in the middle. This CDR3 is 13 amino acids long. Germline assignment: CDR1 SGHKS and CDR2 YYEKEE (reference sequence). CDR3 amino acids: CASSLPGTDTQYF. The CDR3 coding sequence is TGTGCCAGCAGCTTGCCGGGCACAGATACGCAGTATTTT.

The V gene is TRBV9, the J gene TRBJ2-1; TRBD2 might be the D (7 bases). Between the trimmed V and J ends, which lost 0 bases and 9 bases, there was a span of 13 bases. The CDR3 spans 14 residues. The germline V gene has CDR1 SGDLS and CDR2 YYNGEE. The CDR3 DNA follows: TGTGCCAGCAGCGTAGCGGGGGGCGAGGGTGAGCAGTTCTTC. This encodes CASSVAGGEGEQFF.

V usage is TRBV5-1 and J usage is TRBJ2-3; 7 bases fit TRBD2. This CDR3 contains 14 residues. Trimming removed 4 bases from V and 6 bases from J; junction bases left unmatched: 8. The V gene's germline CDR1 is SGHRS and CDR2 YFSETQ. In DNA, the CDR3 is TGCGCCAGCAGCCCCCGGGACTACGGCGATACGCAGTATTTT. Amino acids: CASSPRDYGDTQYF.

J is TRBJ1-4 and V is TRBV18; possibly TRBD1 for D (5 bases). Germline V gene data show CDR1 as KGHSH and CDR2 as LQKENI. Trimming removed 3 bases from V and 8 bases from J, with 13 bases in between. The CDR3 sequence is 14 residues long. The CDR3 nucleotides are TGTGCCAGCTCACCTTCAGGGACTGAGGAAAAACTGTTTTTT. Translation: CASSPSGTEEKLFF.

The rearrangement joins TRBV30 to TRBJ1-4; 10 bases line up with TRBD1. Germline CDR1 and CDR2: GTSNPN and SVGIG (reference sequence). The CDR3 extends over 14 amino acids. J lost 7 bases, V lost 2 bases, and 4 bases had no gene match. Here the CDR3 DNA reads TGTGCCTGGAGTCGGACAGGGGGAGGTGAAAAACTGTTTTTT. Translated, it gives CAWSRTGGGEKLFF.

The CDR3 nucleotides read TGTGCCAGCAGCTTGGGAGGGCGCGAGCAGTACTTC. Amino acid sequence: CASSLGGREQYF. The chain joins TRBV11-3 to TRBJ2-7; 7 bases are shared with TRBD2. This CDR3 region has 12 residues. Germline V gene data show CDR1 as SGHNT and CDR2 as YENEEA. Trimming took 3 bases from V and 6 from J; bases not matched to a gene: 2.

The V call is TRBV6-5, the J call TRBJ1-2; 8 bases match TRBD1. Germline lookup yields CDR1 MNHEY and CDR2 SVGAGI. With 0 bases clipped from V and 5 bases from J, the junction kept 2 bases outside the gene matches. CDR3 size: 14 residues. CDR3 protein: CASSYSRTGYGYTF. CDR3 nucleotide sequence: TGTGCCAGCAGTTACTCCCGGACAGGGTATGGCTACACCTTC.

This clone was recorded only once. The rearrangement joins TRBV5-4 to TRBJ2-5; D is possibly TRBD2 (6 bases). Looked up from germline, CDR1 is SGHNT and CDR2 is YYREEE (reference sequence). Trimming pared 4 bases from V and 0 bases from J, leaving 13 bases between. The CDR3 extends over 15 amino acids. CDR3: CASSQGPGDQETQYF. The CDR3 DNA reads TGTGCCAGCAGCCAAGGACCGGGAGACCAAGAGACCCAGTACTTC.

The chain recombines TRBV5-1 with TRBJ2-5; maybe TRBD2 (5 bases). V lost 5 bases, J lost 0 bases, and 11 bases lay in between. Germline V gene lookup returns CDR1 SGHRS and CDR2 YFSETQ. The CDR3 totals 14 residues. The CDR3 loop reads CASRSGAYQETQYF. Written as DNA, the CDR3 is TGCGCCAGCAGGAGCGGTGCGTACCAAGAGACCCAGTACTTC.

This clone appeared a single time. V gene TRBV6-5 combines with J gene TRBJ2-7; 11 nucleotides align to TRBD2. There are 15 residues in the CDR3. V dropped 6 bases and J dropped 4; count of bases not matched to a gene: 8. Germline assignment: CDR1 MNHEY and CDR2 SVGAGI. The CDR3 DNA follows: TGTGCCAGCAGAGAGACTAGCGGGACCTCTTACGAGCAGTACTTC. It translates to CASRETSGTSYEQYF.

The chain joins TRBV9 to TRBJ2-6; D possibly corresponds to TRBD2 (6 bases). The CDR3 runs to 18 residues. Germline assignment: CDR1 SGDLS and CDR2 YYNGEE. Trimming stripped 3 bases from V and 0 bases from J, with 16 bases between. CDR3 loop: CASSAETPGGSGANVLTF. The DNA for the CDR3 is TGTGCCAGCAGCGCCGAGACCCCCGGGGGCTCTGGGGCCAACGTCCTGACTTTC.

This clone was recorded only once. The rearrangement links TRBV7-9 to TRBJ2-7; TRBD1 might be the D (5 bases). The CDR3 loop spans 13 amino acids. Germline V gives CDR1 SEHNR, CDR2 FQNEAQ (reference sequence). The germline V and J ends were trimmed by 5 bases and 3 bases, with 11 bases remaining between them. CDR3 protein: CASSLGHSYEQYF. CDR3 in DNA: TGTGCCAGCAGCCTTGGACATAGCTACGAGCAGTACTTC. The whole variable domain, remainder taken from reference TRBV7-9 and TRBJ2-7, is DTGVSQNPRHKITKRGQNVTFRCDPISEHNRLYWYRQTLGQGPEFLTYFQNEAQLEKSRLLSDRFSAERPKGSFSTLEIQRTEQGDSAMYLCASSLGHSYEQYFGPGTRLTVT.

The V call is TRBV30, the J call TRBJ1-1, with D possibly being TRBD1 (5 bases). Germline-derived CDR1 and CDR2 are GTSNPN and SVGIG (reference sequence). Trimming cost V 4 bases and J 5 bases, with 14 bases left between them. The CDR3 length is 13 residues. The CDR3 nucleotides are TGTGCCTGGACCCGGGGCGGAGGGACTGAAGCTTTCTTT. As protein: CAWTRGGGTEAFF. Using reference TRBV30 and TRBJ1-1 for the parts outside the CDR3, the full variable domain is SQTIHQWPATLVQPVGSPLSLECTVEGTSNPNLYWYRQAAGRGLQLLFYSVGIGQISSEVPQNLSASRPQDRQFILSSKKLLLSDSGFYLCAWTRGGGTEAFFGQGTRLTVV.